This T cell receptor beta chain was sequenced during a study of T cells in Graves' hyperthyroidism and ophthalmopathy. The wider study: It was at initial diagnosis, before any treatment, that peripheral blood was collected. Whole-study results and caveats: The blood repertoire included most of the expanded thyroid clonotypes above 0.001.

Amplified TCR beta CDR3 regions derived from RNA transcripts. The primer set for the first-round RT-PCR of the TCR CDR3 was HTBI. TCRdb reprocessed the multiplex PCR reads via MiXCR and lists one record per CDR3 protein. The sample carries a few hundred thousand distinct CDR3 sequences, 17% recorded once. The germline V gene encodes CDR1 LGHNT and CDR2 FRNRAP. This CDR3 has 16 residues. Trimming removed 6 bases from V and 6 bases from J, with 21 bases in between. Diagnoses used clinical symptoms, serum thyroxine and TRAb, thyroid ultrasound and orbital computed tomography. Fresh peripheral blood, around 9.2 ml of it, supplied the PBMCs. About this clonotype itself: Its matching antigen is unknown.

The material sequenced was blood. The V and J genes are TRBV12-5 and TRBJ1-5; D possibly corresponds to TRBD1 (6 bases). The sequence derives from a woman aged 45-60 years with Graves' hyperthyroidism. CDR3 sequence (DNA): TGTGCTAGTGGCATGGACAGTGAGCCGGGGGGTCAGCCCCAGCATTTT. Translation: CASGMDSEPGGQPQHF.